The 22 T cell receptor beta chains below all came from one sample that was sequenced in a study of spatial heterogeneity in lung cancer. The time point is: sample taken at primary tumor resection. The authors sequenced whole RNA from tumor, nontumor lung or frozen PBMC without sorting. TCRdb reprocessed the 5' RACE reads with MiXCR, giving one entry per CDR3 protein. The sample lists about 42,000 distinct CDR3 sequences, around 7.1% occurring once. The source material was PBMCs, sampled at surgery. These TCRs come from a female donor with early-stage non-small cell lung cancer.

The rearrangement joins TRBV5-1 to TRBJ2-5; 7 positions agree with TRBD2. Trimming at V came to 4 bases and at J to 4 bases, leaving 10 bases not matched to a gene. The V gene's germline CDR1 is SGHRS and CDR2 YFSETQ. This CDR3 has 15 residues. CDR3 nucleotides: TGCGCCAGCAGCCGAGGACTAGGCCTGAGAGAGACCCAGTACTTC. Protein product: CASSRGLGLRETQYF.

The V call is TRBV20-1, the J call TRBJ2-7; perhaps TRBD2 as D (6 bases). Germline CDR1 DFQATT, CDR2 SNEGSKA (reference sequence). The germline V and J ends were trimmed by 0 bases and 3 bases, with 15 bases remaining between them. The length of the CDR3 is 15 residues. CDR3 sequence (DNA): TGCAGTGCTAGAGAGGAGGGGACCAGTCTCTACGAGCAGTACTTC. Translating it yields CSAREEGTSLYEQYF.

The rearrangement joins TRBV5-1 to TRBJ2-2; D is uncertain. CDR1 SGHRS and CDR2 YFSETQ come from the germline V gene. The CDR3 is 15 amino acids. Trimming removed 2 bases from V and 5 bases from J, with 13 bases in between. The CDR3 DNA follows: TGCGCCAGCAGCTTTTCAAGTTTCGGGACCGGGGAGCTGTTTTTT. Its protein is CASSFSSFGTGELFF.

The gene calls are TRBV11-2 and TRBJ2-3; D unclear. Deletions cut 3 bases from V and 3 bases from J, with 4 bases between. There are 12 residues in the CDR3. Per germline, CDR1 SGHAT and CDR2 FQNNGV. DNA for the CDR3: TGTGCCAGCAGCTTCGGGACAGATACGCAGTATTTT. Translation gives CASSFGTDTQYF. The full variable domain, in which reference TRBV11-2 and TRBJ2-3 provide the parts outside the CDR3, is EAGVAQSPRYKIIEKRQSVAFWCNPISGHATLYWYQQILGQGPKLLIQFQNNGVVDDSQLPKDRFSAERLKGVDSTLKIQPAKLEDSAVYLCASSFGTDTQYFGPGTRLTVL.

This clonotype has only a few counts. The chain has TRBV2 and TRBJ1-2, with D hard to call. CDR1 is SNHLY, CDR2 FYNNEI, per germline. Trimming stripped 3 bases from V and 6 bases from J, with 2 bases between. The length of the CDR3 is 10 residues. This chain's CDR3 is CASSDNGYTF. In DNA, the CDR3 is TGTGCCAGCAGTGACAATGGCTACACCTTC.

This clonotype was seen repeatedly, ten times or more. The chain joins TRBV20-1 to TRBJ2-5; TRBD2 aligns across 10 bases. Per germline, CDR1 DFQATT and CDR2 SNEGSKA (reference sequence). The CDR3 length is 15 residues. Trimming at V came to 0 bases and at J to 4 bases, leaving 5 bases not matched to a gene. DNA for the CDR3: TGCAGTGCTAGAGATAGACTAGCGGGTGGAGAGACCCAGTACTTC. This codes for CSARDRLAGGETQYF.

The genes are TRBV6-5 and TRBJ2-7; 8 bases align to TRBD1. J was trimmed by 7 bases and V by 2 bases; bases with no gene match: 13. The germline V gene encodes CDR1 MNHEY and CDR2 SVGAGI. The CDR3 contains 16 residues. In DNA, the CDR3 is TGTGCCAGCAGTTACCTCTCGGGGCAGGGGGCGTGGGAGCAGTACTTC. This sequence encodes CASSYLSGQGAWEQYF.

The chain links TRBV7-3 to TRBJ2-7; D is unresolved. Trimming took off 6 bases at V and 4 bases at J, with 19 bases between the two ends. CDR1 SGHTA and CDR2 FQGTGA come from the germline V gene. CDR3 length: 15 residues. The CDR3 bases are TGTGCCAGCAGACCTCGACCCGGGCCCCAATACGAGCAGTACTTC. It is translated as CASRPRPGPQYEQYF.

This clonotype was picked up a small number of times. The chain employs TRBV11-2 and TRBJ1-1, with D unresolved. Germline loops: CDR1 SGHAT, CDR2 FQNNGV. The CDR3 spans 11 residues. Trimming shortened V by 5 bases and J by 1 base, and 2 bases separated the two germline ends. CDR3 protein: CASSKNTEAFF. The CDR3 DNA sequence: TGTGCCAGCAGCAAGAACACTGAAGCTTTCTTT.

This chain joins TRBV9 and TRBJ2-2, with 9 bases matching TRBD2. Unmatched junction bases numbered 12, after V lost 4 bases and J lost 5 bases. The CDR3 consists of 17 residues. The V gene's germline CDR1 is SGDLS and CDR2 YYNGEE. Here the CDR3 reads CASSPVGRGGLTGELFF. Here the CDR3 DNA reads TGTGCCAGCAGCCCCGTGGGGCGGGGGGGCTTGACCGGGGAGCTGTTTTTT.

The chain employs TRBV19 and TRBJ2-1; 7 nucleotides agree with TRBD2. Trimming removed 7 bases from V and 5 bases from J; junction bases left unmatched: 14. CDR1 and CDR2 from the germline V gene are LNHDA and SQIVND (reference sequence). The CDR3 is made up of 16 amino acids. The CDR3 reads CASTIFGGEGNNEQFF. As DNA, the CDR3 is TGTGCCAGTACTATCTTTGGGGGGGAAGGAAACAATGAGCAGTTCTTC.

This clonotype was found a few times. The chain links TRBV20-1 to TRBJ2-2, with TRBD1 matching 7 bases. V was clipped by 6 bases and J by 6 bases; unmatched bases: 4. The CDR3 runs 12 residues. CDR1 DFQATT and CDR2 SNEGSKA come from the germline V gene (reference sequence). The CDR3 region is CSAKDRAGELFF. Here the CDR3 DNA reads TGCAGTGCGAAAGACAGGGCCGGGGAGCTGTTTTTT.

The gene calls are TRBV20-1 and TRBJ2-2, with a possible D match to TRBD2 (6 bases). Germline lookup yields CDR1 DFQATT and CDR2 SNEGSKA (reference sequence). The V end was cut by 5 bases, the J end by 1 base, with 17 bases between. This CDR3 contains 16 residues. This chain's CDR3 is CSAAPGRGLNTGELFF. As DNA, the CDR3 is TGCAGTGCTGCCCCCGGGAGAGGGTTGAACACCGGGGAGCTGTTTTTT.

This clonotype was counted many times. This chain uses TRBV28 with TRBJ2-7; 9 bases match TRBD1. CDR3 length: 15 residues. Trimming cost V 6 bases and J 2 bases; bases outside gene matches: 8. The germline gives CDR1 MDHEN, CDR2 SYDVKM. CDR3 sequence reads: CASRPRQGGPYEQYF. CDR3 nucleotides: TGTGCCAGCAGACCAAGACAGGGGGGCCCCTACGAGCAGTACTTC.

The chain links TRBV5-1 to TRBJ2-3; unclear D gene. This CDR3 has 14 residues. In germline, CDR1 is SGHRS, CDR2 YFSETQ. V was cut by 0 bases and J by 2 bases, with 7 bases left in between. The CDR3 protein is CASSLATSTDTQYF. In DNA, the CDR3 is TGCGCCAGCAGCTTGGCGACTTCCACAGATACGCAGTATTTT.

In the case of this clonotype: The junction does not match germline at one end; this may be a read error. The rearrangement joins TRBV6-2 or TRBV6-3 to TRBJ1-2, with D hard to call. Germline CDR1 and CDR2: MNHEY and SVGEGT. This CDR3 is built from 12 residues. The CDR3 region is CASSSEIYGYPF. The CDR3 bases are TGTGCCAGCAGTTCAGAAATCTATGGCTACCCCTTC.

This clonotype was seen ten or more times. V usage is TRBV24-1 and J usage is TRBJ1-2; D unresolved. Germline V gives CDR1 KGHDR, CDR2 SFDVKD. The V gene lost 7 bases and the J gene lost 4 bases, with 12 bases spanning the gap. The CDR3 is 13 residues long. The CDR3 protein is CATSRGGGYGYTF. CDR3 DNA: TGTGCCACCAGCCGGGGAGGAGGCTATGGCTACACCTTC.

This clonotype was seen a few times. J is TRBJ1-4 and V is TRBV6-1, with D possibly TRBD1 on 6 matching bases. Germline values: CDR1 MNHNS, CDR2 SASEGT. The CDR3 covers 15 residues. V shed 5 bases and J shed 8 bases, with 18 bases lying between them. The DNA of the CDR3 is TGTGCCAGCAGTAGCCCGGGGAGGGGGGGCGAAAAACTGTTTTTT. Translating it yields CASSSPGRGGEKLFF.

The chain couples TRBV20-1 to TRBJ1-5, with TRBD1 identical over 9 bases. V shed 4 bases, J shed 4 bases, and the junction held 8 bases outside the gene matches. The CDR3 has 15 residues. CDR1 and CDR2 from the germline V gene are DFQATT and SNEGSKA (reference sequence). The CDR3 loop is CSATGGQGSNQPQHF. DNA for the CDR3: TGCAGTGCTACAGGGGGACAGGGTAGTAATCAGCCCCAGCATTTT.

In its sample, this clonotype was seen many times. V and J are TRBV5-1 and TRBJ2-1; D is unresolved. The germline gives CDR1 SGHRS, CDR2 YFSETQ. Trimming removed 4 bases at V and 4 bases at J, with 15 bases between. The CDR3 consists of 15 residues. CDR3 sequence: CASSQDQLPYNEQFF. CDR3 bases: TGCGCCAGCAGCCAGGACCAATTACCTTACAATGAGCAGTTCTTC.

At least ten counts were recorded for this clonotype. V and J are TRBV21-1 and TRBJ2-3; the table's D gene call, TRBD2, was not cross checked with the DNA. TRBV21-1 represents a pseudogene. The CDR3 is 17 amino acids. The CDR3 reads CASSKNGLAGAADTQYF. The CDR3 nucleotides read TGTGCCAGCAGCAAAAACGGACTAGCGGGGGCTGCAGATACGCAGTATTTT.

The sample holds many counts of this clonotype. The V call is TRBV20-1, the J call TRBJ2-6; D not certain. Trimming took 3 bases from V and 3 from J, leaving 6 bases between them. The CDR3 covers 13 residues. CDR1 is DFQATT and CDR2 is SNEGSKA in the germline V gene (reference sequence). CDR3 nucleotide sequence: TGCAGTGCTAGGCTAGATGGGGCCAACGTCCTGACTTTC. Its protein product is CSARLDGANVLTF.